This T cell receptor (beta chain) was retrieved from a study of T cell changes during pregnancy in multiple sclerosis. The CDR3 is made up of 14 amino acids. Losses at the gene ends were 5 bases for V and 7 bases for J; bases not matched to a gene: 5. Germline values: CDR1 MDHEN, CDR2 SYDVKM. Libraries were prepared by immunoSEQ multiplex PCR; TCRdb keeps only in-frame clonotypes and omits some of them. The table records under 80,000 clones, over 85% of them present only once. The material was peripheral blood, obtained after pregnancy. The source of this sequence is a female donor in good health, enrolled as a control in a pregnancy study. This chain joins TRBV28 and TRBJ1-2, with 12 positions matching TRBD1. Here the CDR3 DNA reads TGTGCCAGCAGTGGGGGGGACAGGGGGCTTGGCTACACCTTC. Encoded protein: CASSGGDRGLGYTF.